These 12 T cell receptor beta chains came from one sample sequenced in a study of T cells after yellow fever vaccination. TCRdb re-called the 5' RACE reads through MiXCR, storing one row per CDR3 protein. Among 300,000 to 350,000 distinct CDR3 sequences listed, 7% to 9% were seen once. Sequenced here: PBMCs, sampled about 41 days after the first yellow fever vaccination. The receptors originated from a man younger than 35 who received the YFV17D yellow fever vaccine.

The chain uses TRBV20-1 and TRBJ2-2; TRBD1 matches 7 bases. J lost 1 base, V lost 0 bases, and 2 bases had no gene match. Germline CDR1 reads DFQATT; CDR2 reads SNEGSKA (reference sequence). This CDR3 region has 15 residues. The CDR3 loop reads CSAREHRGNTGELFF. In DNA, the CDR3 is TGCAGTGCTAGAGAACACAGGGGGAACACCGGGGAGCTGTTTTTT.

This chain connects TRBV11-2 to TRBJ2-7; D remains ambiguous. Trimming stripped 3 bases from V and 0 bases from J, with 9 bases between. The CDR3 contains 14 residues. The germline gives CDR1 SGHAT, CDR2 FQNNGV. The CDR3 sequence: CASSFVATSYEQYF. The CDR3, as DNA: TGTGCCAGCAGCTTTGTCGCCACCTCCTACGAGCAGTACTTC. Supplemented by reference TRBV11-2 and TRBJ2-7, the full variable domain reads EAGVAQSPRYKIIEKRQSVAFWCNPISGHATLYWYQQILGQGPKLLIQFQNNGVVDDSQLPKDRFSAERLKGVDSTLKIQPAKLEDSAVYLCASSFVATSYEQYFGPGTRLTVT.

The CDR3, as DNA: TGTGCCACCAGCATCGGACAAACCCCCGGGGCCAACGTCCTGACTTTC. It yields the protein CATSIGQTPGANVLTF. This chain uses TRBV15 with TRBJ2-6; tentative D call: TRBD1 (5 bases). The CDR3 is 16 amino acids. Germline CDR1 and CDR2: LNHNV and YYDKDF (reference sequence). The V end lost 4 bases, the J end lost 4 bases, and 14 bases lay between the germline ends. The full variable domain, its missing parts supplied by reference TRBV15 and TRBJ2-6, is DAMVIQNPRYQVTQFGKPVTLSCSQTLNHNVMYWYQQKSSQAPKLLFHYYDKDFNNEADTPDNFQSRRPNTSFCFLDIRSPGLGDTAMYLCATSIGQTPGANVLTFGAGSRLTVL.

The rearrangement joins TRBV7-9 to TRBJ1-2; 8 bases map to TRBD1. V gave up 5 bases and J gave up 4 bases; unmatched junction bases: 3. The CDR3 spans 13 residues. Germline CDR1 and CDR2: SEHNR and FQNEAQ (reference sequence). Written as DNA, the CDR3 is TGTGCCAGCAGCAAGACAGGGGTCTATGGCTACACCTTC. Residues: CASSKTGVYGYTF.

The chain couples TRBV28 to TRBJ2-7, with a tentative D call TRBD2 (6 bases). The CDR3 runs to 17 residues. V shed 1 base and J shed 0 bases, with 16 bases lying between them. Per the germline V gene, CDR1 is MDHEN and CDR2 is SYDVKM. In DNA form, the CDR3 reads TGTGCCAGCAGTTTATCAATCGGGAGTGCAAACTCCTACGAGCAGTACGTC. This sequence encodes CASSLSIGSANSYEQYV.

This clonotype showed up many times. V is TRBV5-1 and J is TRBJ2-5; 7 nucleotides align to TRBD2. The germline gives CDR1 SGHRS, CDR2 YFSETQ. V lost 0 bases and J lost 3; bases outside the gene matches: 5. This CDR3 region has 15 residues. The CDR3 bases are TGCGCCAGCAGCTTGGGTGGGACTACCGAAGAGACCCAGTACTTC. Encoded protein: CASSLGGTTEETQYF.

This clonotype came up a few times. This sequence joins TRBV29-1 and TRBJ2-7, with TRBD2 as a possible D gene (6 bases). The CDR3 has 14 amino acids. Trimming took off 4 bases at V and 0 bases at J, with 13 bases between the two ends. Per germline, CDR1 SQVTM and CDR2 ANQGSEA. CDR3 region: CSVGNGGHSYEQYF. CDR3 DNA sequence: TGCAGCGTTGGGAACGGGGGTCACTCCTACGAGCAGTACTTC.

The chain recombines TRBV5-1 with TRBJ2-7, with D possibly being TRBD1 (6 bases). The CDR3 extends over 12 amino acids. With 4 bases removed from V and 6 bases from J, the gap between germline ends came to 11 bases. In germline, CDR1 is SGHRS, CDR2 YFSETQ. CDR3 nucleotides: TGCGCCAGCAGCGAGAACAGGGCCGAGCAGTACTTC. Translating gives CASSENRAEQYF. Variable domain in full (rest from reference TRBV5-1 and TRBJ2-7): KAGVTQTPRYLIKTRGQQVTLSCSPISGHRSVSWYQQTPGQGLQFLFEYFSETQRNKGNFPGRFSGRQFSNSRSEMNVSTLELGDSALYLCASSENRAEQYFGPGTRLTVT.

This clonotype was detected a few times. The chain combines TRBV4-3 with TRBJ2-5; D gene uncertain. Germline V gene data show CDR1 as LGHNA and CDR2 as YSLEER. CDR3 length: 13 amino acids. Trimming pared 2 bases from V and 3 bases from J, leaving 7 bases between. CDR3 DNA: TGCGCCAGCAGCCAAAGACTGGAAGAGACCCAGTACTTC. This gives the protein CASSQRLEETQYF.

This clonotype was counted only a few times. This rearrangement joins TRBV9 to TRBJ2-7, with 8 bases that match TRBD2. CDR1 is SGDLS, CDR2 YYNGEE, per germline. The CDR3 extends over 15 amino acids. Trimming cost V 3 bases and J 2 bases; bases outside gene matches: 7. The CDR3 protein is CASSAGVSGAYEQYF. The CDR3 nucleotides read TGTGCCAGCAGCGCAGGAGTTAGCGGGGCCTACGAGCAGTACTTC.

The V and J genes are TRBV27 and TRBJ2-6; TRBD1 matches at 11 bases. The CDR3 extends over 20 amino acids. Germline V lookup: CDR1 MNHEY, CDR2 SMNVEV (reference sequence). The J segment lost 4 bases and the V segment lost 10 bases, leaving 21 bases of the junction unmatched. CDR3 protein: CAIIFLRTGGQSSGANVLTF. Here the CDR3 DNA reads TGTGCCATCATTTTTCTCCGGACAGGGGGCCAAAGTTCGGGGGCCAACGTCCTGACTTTC.

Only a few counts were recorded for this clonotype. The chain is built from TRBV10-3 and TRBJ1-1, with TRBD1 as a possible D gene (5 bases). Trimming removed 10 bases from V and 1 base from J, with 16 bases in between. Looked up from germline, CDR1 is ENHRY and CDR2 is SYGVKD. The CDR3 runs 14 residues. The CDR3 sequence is CASYVRDSNTEAFF. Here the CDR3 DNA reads TGTGCCAGCTACGTCCGGGACTCGAACACTGAAGCTTTCTTT.